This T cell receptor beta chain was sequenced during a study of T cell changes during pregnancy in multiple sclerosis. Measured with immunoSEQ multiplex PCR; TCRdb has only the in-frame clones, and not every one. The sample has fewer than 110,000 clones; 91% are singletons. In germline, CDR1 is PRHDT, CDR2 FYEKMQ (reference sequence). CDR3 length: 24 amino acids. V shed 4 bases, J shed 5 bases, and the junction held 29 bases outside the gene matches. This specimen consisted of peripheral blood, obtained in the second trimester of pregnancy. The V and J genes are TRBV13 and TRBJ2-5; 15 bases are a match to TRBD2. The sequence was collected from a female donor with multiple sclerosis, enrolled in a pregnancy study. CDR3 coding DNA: TGTGCCAGCAGCTCGACACCAGGGGAATTCGGACTAGCGGGAGGGCCCGACCTTATCGAGACCCAGTACTTC. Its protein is CASSSTPGEFGLAGGPDLIETQYF.